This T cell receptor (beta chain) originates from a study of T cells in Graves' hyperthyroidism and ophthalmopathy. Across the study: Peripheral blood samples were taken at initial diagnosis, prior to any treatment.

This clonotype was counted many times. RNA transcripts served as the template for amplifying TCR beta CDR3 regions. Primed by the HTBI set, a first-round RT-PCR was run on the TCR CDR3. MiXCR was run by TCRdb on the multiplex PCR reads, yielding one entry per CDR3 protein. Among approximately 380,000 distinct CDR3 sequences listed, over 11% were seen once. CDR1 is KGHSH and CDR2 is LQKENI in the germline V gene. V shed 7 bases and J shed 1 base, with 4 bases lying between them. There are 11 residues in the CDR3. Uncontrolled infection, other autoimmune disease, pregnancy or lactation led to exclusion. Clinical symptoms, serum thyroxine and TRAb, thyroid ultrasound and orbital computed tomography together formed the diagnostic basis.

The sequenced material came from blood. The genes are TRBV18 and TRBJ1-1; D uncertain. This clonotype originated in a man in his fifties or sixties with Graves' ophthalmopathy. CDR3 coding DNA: TGTGCCAGCTGGAAGAACACTGAAGCTTTCTTT. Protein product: CASWKNTEAFF.